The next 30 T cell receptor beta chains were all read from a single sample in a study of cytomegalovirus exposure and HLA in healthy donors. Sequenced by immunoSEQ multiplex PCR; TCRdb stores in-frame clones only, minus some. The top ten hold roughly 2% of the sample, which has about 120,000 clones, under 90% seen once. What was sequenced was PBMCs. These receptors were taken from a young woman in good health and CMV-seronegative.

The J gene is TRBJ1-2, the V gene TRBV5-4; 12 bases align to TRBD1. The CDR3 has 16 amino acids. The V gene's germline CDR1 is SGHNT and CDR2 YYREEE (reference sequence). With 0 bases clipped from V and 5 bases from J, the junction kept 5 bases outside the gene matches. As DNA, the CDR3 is TGTGCCAGCAGCTTGGTGGGGACAGGGGGCAAATATGGCTACACCTTC. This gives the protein CASSLVGTGGKYGYTF.

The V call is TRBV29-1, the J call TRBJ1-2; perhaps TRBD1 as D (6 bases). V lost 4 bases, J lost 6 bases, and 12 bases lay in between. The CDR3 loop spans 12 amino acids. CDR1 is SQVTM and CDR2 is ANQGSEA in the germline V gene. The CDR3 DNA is TGCAGCGTTGGCAGGGGTGAACATGGCTACACCTTC. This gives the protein CSVGRGEHGYTF.

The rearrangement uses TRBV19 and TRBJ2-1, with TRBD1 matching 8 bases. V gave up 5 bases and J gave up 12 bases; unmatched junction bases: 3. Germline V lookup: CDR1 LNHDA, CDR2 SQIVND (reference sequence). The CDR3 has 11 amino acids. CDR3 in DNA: TGTGCCAGTAGTTCTGGACAGGGGCAGTTCTTC. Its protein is CASSSGQGQFF.

The CDR3 coding sequence is TGTGCCAGCAGTAACCCAGGGGGAAACACCATATATTTT. This encodes CASSNPGGNTIYF. V and J are TRBV5-6 and TRBJ1-3, with D maybe TRBD1 (5 bases). From germline, CDR1 is SGHDT and CDR2 YYEEEE. There are 13 residues in the CDR3. Trimming removed 5 bases at V and 4 bases at J, with 10 bases between. Supplemented by reference TRBV5-6 and TRBJ1-3, the full variable domain reads DAGVTQSPTHLIKTRGQQVTLRCSPKSGHDTVSWYQQALGQGPQFIFQYYEEEERQRGNFPDRFSGHQFPNYSSELNVNALLLGDSALYLCASSNPGGNTIYFGEGSWLTVV.

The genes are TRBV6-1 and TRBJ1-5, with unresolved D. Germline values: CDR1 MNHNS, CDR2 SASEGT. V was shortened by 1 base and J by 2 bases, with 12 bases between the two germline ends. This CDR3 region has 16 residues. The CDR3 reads CASSEGNYWGNQPQHF. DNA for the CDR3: TGTGCCAGCAGTGAAGGTAACTACTGGGGCAATCAGCCCCAGCATTTT.

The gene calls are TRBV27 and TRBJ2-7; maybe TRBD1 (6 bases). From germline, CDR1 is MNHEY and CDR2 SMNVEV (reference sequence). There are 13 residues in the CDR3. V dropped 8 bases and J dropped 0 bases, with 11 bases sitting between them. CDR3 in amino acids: CASGEGDSYEQYF. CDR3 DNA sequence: TGTGCCAGCGGTGAGGGGGACTCCTACGAGCAGTACTTC.

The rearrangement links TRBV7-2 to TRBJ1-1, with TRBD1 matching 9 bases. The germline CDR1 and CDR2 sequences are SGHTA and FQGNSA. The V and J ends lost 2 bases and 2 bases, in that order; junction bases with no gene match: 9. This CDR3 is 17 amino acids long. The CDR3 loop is CASSLRGTQGANTEAFF. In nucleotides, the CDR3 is TGTGCCAGCAGCTTACGGGGGACACAGGGGGCCAACACTGAAGCTTTCTTT.

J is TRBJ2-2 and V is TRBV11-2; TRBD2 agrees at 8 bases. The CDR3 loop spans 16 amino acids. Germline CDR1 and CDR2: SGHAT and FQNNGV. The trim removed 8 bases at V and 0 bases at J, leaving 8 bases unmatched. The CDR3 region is CASGNPGLANTGELFF. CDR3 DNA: TGTGCCAGCGGGAACCCGGGACTAGCGAACACCGGGGAGCTGTTTTTT.

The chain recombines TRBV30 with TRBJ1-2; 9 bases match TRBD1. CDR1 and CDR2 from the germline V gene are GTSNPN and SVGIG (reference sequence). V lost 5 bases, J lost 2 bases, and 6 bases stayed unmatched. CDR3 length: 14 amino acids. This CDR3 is CAWSKDRGNYGYTF. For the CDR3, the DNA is TGTGCCTGGTCAAAGGACAGGGGCAACTATGGCTACACCTTC.

Written as DNA, the CDR3 is TGTGCCAGTAGTCGGGTGTGGGAAGAGACCCAGTACTTC. Protein sequence: CASSRVWEETQYF. The V and J genes are TRBV19 and TRBJ2-5, with D uncertain. The length of the CDR3 is 13 residues. Germline CDR1 and CDR2: LNHDA and SQIVND (reference sequence). The V and J ends lost 5 bases and 3 bases respectively, with 10 bases between them.

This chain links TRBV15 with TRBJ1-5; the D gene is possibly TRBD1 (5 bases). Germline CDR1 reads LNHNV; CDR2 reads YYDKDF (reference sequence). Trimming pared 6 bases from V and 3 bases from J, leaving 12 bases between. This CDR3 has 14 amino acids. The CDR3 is CATRGRGPNQPQHF. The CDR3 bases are TGTGCCACCAGGGGGCGCGGACCCAATCAGCCCCAGCATTTT.

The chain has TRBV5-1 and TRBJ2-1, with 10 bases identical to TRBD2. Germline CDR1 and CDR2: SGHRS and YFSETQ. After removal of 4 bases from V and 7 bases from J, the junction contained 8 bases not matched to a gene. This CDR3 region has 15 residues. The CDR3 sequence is CASSMVTSGTNEQFF. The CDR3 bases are TGCGCCAGCAGCATGGTTACTAGCGGGACTAATGAGCAGTTCTTC.

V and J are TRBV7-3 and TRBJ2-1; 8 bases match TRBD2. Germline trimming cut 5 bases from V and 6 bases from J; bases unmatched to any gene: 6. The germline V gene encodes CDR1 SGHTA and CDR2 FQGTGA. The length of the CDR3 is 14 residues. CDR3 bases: TGTGCCAGCAGCGAGGGGAGCGGGGGCAATGAGCAGTTCTTC. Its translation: CASSEGSGGNEQFF.

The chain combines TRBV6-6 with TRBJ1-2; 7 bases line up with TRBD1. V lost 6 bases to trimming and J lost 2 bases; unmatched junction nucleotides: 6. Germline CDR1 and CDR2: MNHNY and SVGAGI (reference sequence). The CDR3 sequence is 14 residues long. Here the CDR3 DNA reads TGTGCCAGCAGCAAGGACAGGCGAAACTATGGCTACACCTTC. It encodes CASSKDRRNYGYTF.

The CDR3 nucleotides are TGTGCCATCAGTGAGCCTAGTCCCGATACGCAGTATTTT. Its translation is CAISEPSPDTQYF. This chain connects TRBV10-3 to TRBJ2-3; D is ambiguous. Per germline, CDR1 ENHRY and CDR2 SYGVKD. This CDR3 contains 13 residues. V was pared by 2 bases and J by 6 bases, with 9 bases between.

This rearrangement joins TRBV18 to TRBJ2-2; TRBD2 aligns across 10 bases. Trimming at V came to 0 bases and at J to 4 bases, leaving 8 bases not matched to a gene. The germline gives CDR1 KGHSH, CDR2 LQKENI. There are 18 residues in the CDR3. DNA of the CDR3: TGTGCCAGCTCACCACCTGAAATTAGCGGGGGGATCACCGGGGAGCTGTTTTTT. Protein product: CASSPPEISGGITGELFF.

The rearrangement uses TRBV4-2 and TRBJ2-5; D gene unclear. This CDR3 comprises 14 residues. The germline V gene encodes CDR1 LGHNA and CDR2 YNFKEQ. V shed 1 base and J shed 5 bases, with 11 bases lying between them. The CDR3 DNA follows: TGTGCCAGCAGCCAAGGCGTGGCCGGGGAGACCCAGTACTTC. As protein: CASSQGVAGETQYF.

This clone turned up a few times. Here the CDR3 reads CASSISGDTQYF. Written as DNA, the CDR3 is TGTGCCAGCAGCATTAGCGGAGATACGCAGTATTTT. V is TRBV7-3 and J is TRBJ2-3, with D maybe TRBD2 (6 bases). This CDR3 is built from 12 residues. V gave up 5 bases and J gave up 5 bases, with 8 bases separating them. The germline gives CDR1 SGHTA, CDR2 FQGTGA.

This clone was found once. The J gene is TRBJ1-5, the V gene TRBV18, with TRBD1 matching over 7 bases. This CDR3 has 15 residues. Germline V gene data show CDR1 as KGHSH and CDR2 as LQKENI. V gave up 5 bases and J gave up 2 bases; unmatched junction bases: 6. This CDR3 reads CASSSRQGGNQPQHF. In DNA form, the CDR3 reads TGTGCCAGCTCAAGTAGACAGGGAGGCAATCAGCCCCAGCATTTT.

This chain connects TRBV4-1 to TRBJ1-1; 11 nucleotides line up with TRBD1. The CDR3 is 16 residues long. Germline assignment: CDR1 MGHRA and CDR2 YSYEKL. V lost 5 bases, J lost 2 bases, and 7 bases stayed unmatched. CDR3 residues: CASSLRDRGGNTEAFF. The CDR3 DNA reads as TGCGCCAGCAGCTTACGGGACAGGGGGGGCAACACTGAAGCTTTCTTT.

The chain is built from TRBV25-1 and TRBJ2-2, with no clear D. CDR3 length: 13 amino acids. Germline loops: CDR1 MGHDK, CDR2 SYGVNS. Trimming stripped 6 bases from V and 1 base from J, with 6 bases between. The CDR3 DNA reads TGTGCCAGCAGACAGCAGAACACCGGGGAGCTGTTTTTT. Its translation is CASRQQNTGELFF.

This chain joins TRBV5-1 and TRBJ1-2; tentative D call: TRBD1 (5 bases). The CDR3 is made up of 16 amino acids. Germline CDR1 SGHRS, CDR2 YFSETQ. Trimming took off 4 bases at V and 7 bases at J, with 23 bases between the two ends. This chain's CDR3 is CASSGTSGAGGFGYTF. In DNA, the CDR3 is TGCGCCAGCAGCGGAACTTCCGGGGCCGGGGGGTTTGGCTACACCTTC.

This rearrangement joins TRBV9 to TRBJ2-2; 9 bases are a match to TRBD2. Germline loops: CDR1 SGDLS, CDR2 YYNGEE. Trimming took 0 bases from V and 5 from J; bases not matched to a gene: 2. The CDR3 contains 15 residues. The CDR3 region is CASSVGLAGTGELFF. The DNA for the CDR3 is TGTGCCAGCAGCGTAGGTCTAGCGGGGACCGGGGAGCTGTTTTTT.

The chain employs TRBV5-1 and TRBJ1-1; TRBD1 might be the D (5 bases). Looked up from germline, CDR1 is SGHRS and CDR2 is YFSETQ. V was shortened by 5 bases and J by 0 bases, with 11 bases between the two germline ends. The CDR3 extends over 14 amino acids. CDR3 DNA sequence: TGCGCCAGCAGTACCGGACATCTGAACACTGAAGCTTTCTTT. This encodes CASSTGHLNTEAFF.

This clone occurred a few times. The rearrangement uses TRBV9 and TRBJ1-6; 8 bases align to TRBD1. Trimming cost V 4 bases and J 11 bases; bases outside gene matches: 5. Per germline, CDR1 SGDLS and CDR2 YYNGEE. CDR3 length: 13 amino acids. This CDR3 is CASSPQGETPLHF. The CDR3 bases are TGTGCCAGCAGCCCACAGGGGGAAACACCCCTCCACTTT.

Here the CDR3 DNA reads TGTGCCAGTAGTATACCCCCAGGGGGTTCCTATAATTCACCCCTCCACTTT. As protein: CASSIPPGGSYNSPLHF. The genes are TRBV19 and TRBJ1-6; 7 bases are a match to TRBD1. This CDR3 is built from 17 residues. V lost 2 bases to trimming and J lost 1 base; unmatched junction nucleotides: 5. From germline, CDR1 is LNHDA and CDR2 SQIVND (reference sequence).

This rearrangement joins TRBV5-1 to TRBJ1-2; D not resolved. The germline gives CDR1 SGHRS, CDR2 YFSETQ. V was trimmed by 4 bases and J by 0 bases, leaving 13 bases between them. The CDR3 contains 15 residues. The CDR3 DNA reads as TGCGCCAGCAGCCCCGGCGGTACGGCTAACTATGGCTACACCTTC. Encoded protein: CASSPGGTANYGYTF.

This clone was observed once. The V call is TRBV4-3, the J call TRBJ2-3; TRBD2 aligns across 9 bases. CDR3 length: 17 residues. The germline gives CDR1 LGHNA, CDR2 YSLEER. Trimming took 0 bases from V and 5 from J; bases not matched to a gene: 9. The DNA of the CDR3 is TGCGCCAGCAGCCAAGAAGTTTCGCGGGGGGGAGTAGATACGCAGTATTTT. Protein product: CASSQEVSRGGVDTQYF.

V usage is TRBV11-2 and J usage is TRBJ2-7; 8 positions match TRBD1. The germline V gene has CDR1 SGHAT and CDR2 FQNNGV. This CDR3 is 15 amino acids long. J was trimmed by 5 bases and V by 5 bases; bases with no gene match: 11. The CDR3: CASSTPRDRTHEQYF. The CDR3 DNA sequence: TGTGCCAGCAGCACCCCCCGGGACAGGACCCACGAGCAGTACTTC.

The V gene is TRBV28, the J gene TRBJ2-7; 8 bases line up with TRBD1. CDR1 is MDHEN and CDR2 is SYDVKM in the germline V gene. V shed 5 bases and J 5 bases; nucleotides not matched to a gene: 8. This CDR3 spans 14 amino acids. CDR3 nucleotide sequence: TGTGCCAGCAGTGTACAGGGGGTTCGGCACGAGCAGTACTTC. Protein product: CASSVQGVRHEQYF.